This T cell receptor beta chain was identified during a study of vaccination and CD4 T cells after COVID-19. Trimming cost V 8 bases and J 5 bases; bases outside gene matches: 10. Germline CDR1 and CDR2: LNHDA and SQIVND (reference sequence). This CDR3 contains 14 residues. This clonotype was counted between two and nine times. The target antigen is unknown. Treatment described: roughly 10-day PBMC culture with coronavirus spike peptide pools or control peptides (ViraFEST assay). From the unexposed donor, CD4+ T cells were collected ahead of the COVID-19 pandemic (2011-2018). Cultured CD4+ T cell DNA was sequenced using the Oncomine TCR Beta short-read assay. In TCRdb, the PCR reads were re-called with MiXCR into one record per CDR3 protein. The sample holds some 5,100 distinct CDR3 sequences, roughly 28% seen once.

Specimen: CD4+ T cells from blood, cultured in vitro. This TCR derives from a human donor in good health. The rearrangement links TRBV19 to TRBJ2-5, with TRBD2 identical over 8 bases. CDR3 sequence reads: CASRPGTSSETQYF. The CDR3 nucleotides are TGTGCCAGTCGCCCCGGGACTAGTAGCGAGACCCAGTACTTC.